The 28 T cell receptor beta chains given below trace back to one sample, sequenced in a study of technical replicates of blood from a handful of donors. Measured with immunoSEQ multiplex PCR; TCRdb has only the in-frame clones, and not every one. The data show about 100,000 clones, approximately 94% seen once. Sequencing input: T cells isolated from PBMCs. Receptors were obtained from a human donor in good health.

The chain recombines TRBV19 with TRBJ1-5, with D tentatively TRBD1 (6 bases). V was trimmed by 2 bases and J by 4 bases, leaving 12 bases between them. The V gene's germline CDR1 is LNHDA and CDR2 SQIVND (reference sequence). This CDR3 is 15 amino acids long. The CDR3 coding sequence is TGTGCCAGTAGTATAACACAGGGACCTAATCAGCCCCAGCATTTT. Residues: CASSITQGPNQPQHF.

V and J are TRBV6-6 and TRBJ2-7; D may be TRBD2 (6 bases). The CDR3 runs 15 residues. V dropped 2 bases and J dropped 7 bases, with 18 bases sitting between them. Per the germline V gene, CDR1 is MNHNY and CDR2 is SVGAGI (reference sequence). CDR3 loop: CASSYAPGLMVEQYF. DNA for the CDR3: TGTGCCAGCAGTTACGCCCCGGGACTCATGGTAGAGCAGTACTTC.

This chain links TRBV21-1 with TRBJ2-1; no DNA check was done on the table's D call, TRBD2. TRBV21-1 is assigned pseudogene status. This CDR3 region has 16 residues. DNA of the CDR3: TGTGCCAGCAGCAAAGCGCGGCTAGCGGATCCCAATGAGCAGTTCTTC. This sequence encodes CASSKARLADPNEQFF.

The CDR3 spells CATSGPSGANVLTF. Written as DNA, the CDR3 is TGTGCCACCTCAGGGCCCTCTGGGGCCAACGTCCTGACTTTC. V is TRBV28 and J is TRBJ2-6, with a possible D match to TRBD1 (5 bases). The ends were cut back, 10 bases at V and 0 bases at J, with 10 bases in the middle. The CDR3 is made up of 14 amino acids. The germline V gene encodes CDR1 MDHEN and CDR2 SYDVKM.

The chain combines TRBV14 with TRBJ2-1; 7 nucleotides match TRBD2. The J segment lost 2 bases and the V segment lost 4 bases, leaving 8 bases of the junction unmatched. The CDR3 spans 16 residues. The germline V gene has CDR1 SGHDN and CDR2 FVKESK. CDR3 sequence (DNA): TGTGCCAGCAGCCGCGGAGCGGGGCCCCCCTACAATGAGCAGTTCTTC. The encoded protein is CASSRGAGPPYNEQFF.

This clone was seen just once. The V call is TRBV11-2, the J call TRBJ1-1; D not certain. V was clipped by 1 base and J by 6 bases, with 15 bases between them. This CDR3 has 15 amino acids. The germline V gene has CDR1 SGHAT and CDR2 FQNNGV. The CDR3 DNA follows: TGTGCCAGCAGCTTAGTAACCCGGGGTCGGGCTGAAGCTTTCTTT. It translates to CASSLVTRGRAEAFF.

This clone showed up just a few times. This rearrangement joins TRBV11-2 to TRBJ1-2; D is unclear. V was clipped by 3 bases and J by 4 bases, with 12 bases between them. Germline loops: CDR1 SGHAT, CDR2 FQNNGV. The CDR3 covers 14 residues. This CDR3 reads CASSFQAVPYGYTF. The CDR3 region has the DNA TGTGCCAGCAGCTTCCAGGCAGTACCCTATGGCTACACCTTC.

The gene calls are TRBV5-4 and TRBJ1-2; TRBD1 aligns across 7 bases. V dropped 4 bases and J dropped 8; count of bases not matched to a gene: 8. Germline lookup yields CDR1 SGHNT and CDR2 YYREEE (reference sequence). The CDR3 length is 13 residues. CDR3 bases: TGTGCCAGCAGCGGGACAGTTTTATACGGCTACACCTTC. As protein: CASSGTVLYGYTF. The full variable domain, rest sourced from reference TRBV5-4 and TRBJ1-2, is ETGVTQSPTHLIKTRGQQVTLRCSSQSGHNTVSWYQQALGQGPQFIFQYYREEENGRGNFPPRFSGLQFPNYSSELNVNALELDDSALYLCASSGTVLYGYTFGSGTRLTVV.

As DNA, the CDR3 is TGTGCCAGTAGTATCAATAGACAGGGGATAAAGAGCAATCAGCCCCAGCATTTT. Translating it yields CASSINRQGIKSNQPQHF. The rearrangement joins TRBV19 to TRBJ1-5; 8 bases agree with TRBD1. J lost 1 base, V lost 3 bases, and 11 bases had no gene match. This CDR3 has 18 residues. The V gene's germline CDR1 is LNHDA and CDR2 SQIVND (reference sequence).

In this sample, this clone turned up once. The V call is TRBV19, the J call TRBJ1-2; 7 nucleotides match TRBD1. Germline V gives CDR1 LNHDA, CDR2 SQIVND (reference sequence). This CDR3 has 14 amino acids. The trim removed 4 bases at V and 5 bases at J, leaving 7 bases unmatched. This chain's CDR3 is CASSTGRGLYGYTF. The CDR3 bases are TGTGCCAGTAGTACGGGTAGGGGGCTTTATGGCTACACCTTC.

V gene TRBV5-1 combines with J gene TRBJ2-1; 12 positions agree with TRBD2. Trimming took 5 bases from V and 8 from J; bases not matched to a gene: 8. The CDR3 contains 15 residues. Germline V lookup: CDR1 SGHRS, CDR2 YFSETQ. The CDR3 is CASSFRTSGIYEQFF. The CDR3 bases are TGCGCCAGCAGTTTTAGGACTAGCGGGATATATGAGCAGTTCTTC.

The V gene is TRBV5-1, the J gene TRBJ1-1; TRBD1 matches 8 bases. Germline assignment: CDR1 SGHRS and CDR2 YFSETQ. The J segment lost 1 base and the V segment lost 4 bases, leaving 6 bases of the junction unmatched. This CDR3 spans 15 amino acids. The CDR3 bases are TGCGCCAGCAGCACCCAACAGGGGGGGAACACTGAAGCTTTCTTT. Translated: CASSTQQGGNTEAFF.

This chain uses TRBV5-1 with TRBJ2-7; D unresolved. The CDR3 totals 11 residues. The V end lost 3 bases, the J end lost 1 base, and 2 bases lay between the germline ends. The germline CDR1 and CDR2 sequences are SGHRS and YFSETQ. The CDR3 sequence is CASSSSYEQYF. The CDR3 DNA is TGCGCCAGCAGCTCGTCCTACGAGCAGTACTTC.

The gene calls are TRBV29-1 and TRBJ2-3; possibly TRBD2 for D (5 bases). V was clipped by 2 bases and J by 8 bases, with 17 bases between them. The CDR3 totals 14 residues. The germline V gene has CDR1 SQVTM and CDR2 ANQGSEA. The chain's CDR3 is CSVEWSGPPGTQYF. Written as DNA, the CDR3 is TGCAGCGTTGAATGGAGCGGCCCCCCGGGTACGCAGTATTTT.

This clone was seen just once. This chain joins TRBV30 and TRBJ1-4; D not resolved. This CDR3 contains 17 residues. V lost 4 bases and J 0 bases, leaving 18 bases between the germline ends. Germline-derived CDR1 and CDR2 are GTSNPN and SVGIG (reference sequence). The CDR3 is CAWKEPQVGSTNEKLFF. The CDR3 nucleotides are TGTGCCTGGAAAGAGCCCCAGGTGGGCTCAACTAATGAAAAACTGTTTTTT. Looking up the rest from reference TRBV30 and TRBJ1-4 gives the full variable domain: SQTIHQWPATLVQPVGSPLSLECTVEGTSNPNLYWYRQAAGRGLQLLFYSVGIGQISSEVPQNLSASRPQDRQFILSSKKLLLSDSGFYLCAWKEPQVGSTNEKLFFGSGTQLSVL.

The chain couples TRBV5-1 to TRBJ2-7, with D tentatively TRBD1 (6 bases). Trimming removed 2 bases from V and 2 bases from J, with 26 bases in between. CDR1 is SGHRS, CDR2 YFSETQ, per germline. The CDR3 has 19 amino acids. CDR3 bases: TGCGCCAGCAGCTTAGAAAGCAGGGGACCCAAAATTCAAACCTACGAGCAGTACTTC. Encoded protein: CASSLESRGPKIQTYEQYF. The variable domain in full, completed from reference TRBV5-1 and TRBJ2-7, reads KAGVTQTPRYLIKTRGQQVTLSCSPISGHRSVSWYQQTPGQGLQFLFEYFSETQRNKGNFPGRFSGRQFSNSRSEMNVSTLELGDSALYLCASSLESRGPKIQTYEQYFGPGTRLTVT.

The chain employs TRBV28 and TRBJ2-4; 9 nucleotides match TRBD2. The germline V gene encodes CDR1 MDHEN and CDR2 SYDVKM. CDR3 size: 16 residues. Losses at the gene ends were 6 bases for V and 0 bases for J; bases not matched to a gene: 6. The CDR3 is CASSRIAGVAKNIQYF. The CDR3 nucleotides are TGTGCCAGCAGCCGCATAGCGGGAGTAGCCAAAAACATTCAGTACTTC.

The rearrangement links TRBV10-3 to TRBJ1-5; 8 bases are a match to TRBD1. This CDR3 has 15 residues. Germline-derived CDR1 and CDR2 are ENHRY and SYGVKD. The trim removed 7 bases at V and 2 bases at J, leaving 7 bases unmatched. The DNA of the CDR3 is TGTGCCATCACCCAGACAGGGGTGGGCAATCAGCCCCAGCATTTT. This gives the protein CAITQTGVGNQPQHF.

The chain is built from TRBV6-5 and TRBJ1-1; D might be TRBD1 (5 bases). CDR1 is MNHEY, CDR2 SVGAGI, per germline. The CDR3 runs to 14 residues. Trimming pared 3 bases from V and 4 bases from J, leaving 12 bases between. CDR3 in DNA: TGTGCCAGCAGTTATGGGGGGAGGGGCACTGAAGCTTTCTTT. It specifies CASSYGGRGTEAFF.

The V and J genes are TRBV4-2 and TRBJ2-7; D gene uncertain. The CDR3 length is 15 residues. Trimming took 4 bases from V and 2 from J, leaving 15 bases between them. Germline lookup yields CDR1 LGHNA and CDR2 YNFKEQ. The CDR3 bases are TGTGCCAGCAGCCCGAGTCCGGTATCCACCTACGAGCAGTACTTC. It codes for CASSPSPVSTYEQYF.

This rearrangement joins TRBV6-1 to TRBJ2-5, with 7 bases matching TRBD2. With 6 bases clipped from V and 2 bases from J, the junction kept 6 bases outside the gene matches. This CDR3 is 14 amino acids long. Germline V gives CDR1 MNHNS, CDR2 SASEGT. The CDR3 spells CASSTWGGQETQYF. The DNA of the CDR3 is TGTGCCAGCAGCACTTGGGGGGGGCAAGAGACCCAGTACTTC.

The chain uses TRBV19 and TRBJ1-6, with 11 bases lining up with TRBD1. V was clipped by 6 bases and J by 5 bases; unmatched bases: 3. CDR1 and CDR2 from the germline V gene are LNHDA and SQIVND (reference sequence). This CDR3 is built from 15 residues. CDR3 region: CASRRTGGDNSPLHF. DNA of the CDR3: TGTGCCAGTAGACGGACAGGGGGCGATAATTCACCCCTCCACTTT.

The chain is built from TRBV28 and TRBJ2-2; 8 nucleotides agree with TRBD2. The germline CDR1 and CDR2 sequences are MDHEN and SYDVKM. The CDR3 runs to 17 residues. Trimming at V came to 7 bases and at J to 4 bases, leaving 14 bases not matched to a gene. The CDR3 reads CASTAWVAGGLTGELFF. For the CDR3, the DNA is TGTGCCAGCACCGCGTGGGTGGCGGGAGGCCTCACCGGGGAGCTGTTTTTT.

This clone was picked up one time. V is TRBV2 and J is TRBJ1-4; 7 bases match TRBD1. CDR1 SNHLY and CDR2 FYNNEI come from the germline V gene. V was pared by 5 bases and J by 0 bases, with 6 bases of the junction left unmatched. This CDR3 spans 16 amino acids. CDR3 loop: CASSTSQGATNEKLFF. The CDR3 nucleotides are TGTGCCAGCAGTACCTCCCAGGGGGCAACTAATGAAAAACTGTTTTTT.

This CDR3 is CASRGENTEAFF. CDR3 coding DNA: TGTGCCAGCAGAGGGGAGAACACTGAAGCTTTCTTT. The chain combines TRBV7-9 with TRBJ1-1; a weak D match, TRBD1 (5 bases). With 6 bases removed from V and 1 base from J, the gap between germline ends came to 6 bases. Germline V CDR1 and CDR2: SEHNR, FQNEAQ (reference sequence). The CDR3 runs 12 residues.

The V and J genes are TRBV29-1 and TRBJ1-1; D uncertain. Looked up from germline, CDR1 is SQVTM and CDR2 is ANQGSEA. The CDR3 loop spans 13 amino acids. Trimming removed 1 base at V and 0 bases at J, with 6 bases between. The CDR3 DNA is TGCAGCGTTGAAGTAATTGTGAACACTGAAGCTTTCTTT. Protein: CSVEVIVNTEAFF.

This sequence joins TRBV11-2 and TRBJ1-1, with D maybe TRBD1 (6 bases). Germline CDR1 SGHAT, CDR2 FQNNGV. The CDR3 runs 17 residues. The ends were cut back, 1 base at V and 4 bases at J, with 19 bases in the middle. The CDR3 loop is CASSLGTSQGVFTEAFF. The CDR3 region has the DNA TGTGCCAGCAGCTTAGGGACCTCACAGGGCGTGTTCACTGAAGCTTTCTTT.

This sequence joins TRBV5-1 and TRBJ1-2, with 10 bases fitting TRBD1. The V gene's germline CDR1 is SGHRS and CDR2 YFSETQ. The length of the CDR3 is 16 residues. Trimming removed 0 bases from V and 4 bases from J; junction bases left unmatched: 6. This CDR3 is CASSLGQGALGYGYTF. The CDR3 coding sequence is TGCGCCAGCAGCTTGGGACAGGGGGCGCTAGGCTATGGCTACACCTTC.